Below are 14 T cell receptor beta chains sequenced from a single sample in a study of cytomegalovirus exposure and HLA in healthy donors. In the PCR, 60 Vbeta and 13 Jbeta primers were used. TCRdb's table, derived via immunoSEQ multiplex PCR, lists solely in-frame clones and lacks some. The sample has about 56,000 clones, roughly four fifths seen once. Sequencing was carried out using PBMCs. The receptors stem from a man in his forties in good health and CMV-seronegative.

CDR3 region: CASSLVLGTGAGETQYF. The CDR3 coding sequence is TGTGCCAGCAGCTTAGTACTGGGGACAGGGGCGGGAGAGACCCAGTACTTC. V usage is TRBV7-9 and J usage is TRBJ2-5; TRBD1 matches at 10 bases. This CDR3 has 17 amino acids. With 1 base clipped from V and 4 bases from J, the junction kept 9 bases outside the gene matches. Germline V gene data show CDR1 as SEHNR and CDR2 as FQNEAQ (reference sequence).

The chain is built from TRBV7-2 and TRBJ1-2; the D gene is possibly TRBD1 (6 bases). This CDR3 spans 13 amino acids. V dropped 2 bases and J dropped 4 bases, with 8 bases sitting between them. CDR1 is SGHTA and CDR2 is FQGNSA in the germline V gene. CDR3 sequence reads: CASSLNRAYGYTF. The CDR3 bases are TGTGCCAGCAGCTTAAACAGGGCCTATGGCTACACCTTC.

The chain joins TRBV19 to TRBJ2-1; D possibly corresponds to TRBD2 (7 bases). This CDR3 is built from 13 residues. The V gene's germline CDR1 is LNHDA and CDR2 SQIVND (reference sequence). V lost 0 bases and J lost 9, with 9 bases in between. CDR3 DNA: TGTGCCAGTAGTATAGAGAGGGGGGGTGAGCAGTTCTTC. Its translation is CASSIERGGEQFF.

This sequence joins TRBV7-8 and TRBJ2-3, with 9 bases identical to TRBD2. The CDR3 is made up of 14 amino acids. After removal of 5 bases from V and 6 bases from J, the junction contained 6 bases not matched to a gene. Germline values: CDR1 SGHVS, CDR2 FQNEAQ. CDR3 DNA sequence: TGTGCCAGCAGCGCTTCTAGCGGGGTGGATACGCAGTATTTT. As protein: CASSASSGVDTQYF.

This clone was recorded only once. The V call is TRBV9, the J call TRBJ1-6, with TRBD1 as a possible D gene (6 bases). This CDR3 comprises 14 residues. V lost 4 bases and J 7 bases, leaving 12 bases between the germline ends. Germline lookup yields CDR1 SGDLS and CDR2 YYNGEE. The CDR3 bases are TGTGCCAGCAGCAATCGGACAGCGAATTCACCCCTCCACTTT. As protein: CASSNRTANSPLHF.

The V call is TRBV27, the J call TRBJ2-3, with 8 bases identical to TRBD1. The CDR3 totals 15 residues. CDR1 and CDR2 (germline): MNHEY, SMNVEV (reference sequence). J gave up 3 bases and V 6 bases, and 8 bases lay outside the gene matches. The CDR3 sequence is CASRDRTGRTDTQYF. The CDR3 nucleotides read TGTGCCAGCAGGGACCGGACAGGGCGTACAGATACGCAGTATTTT.

This clone was found a few times. The V and J genes are TRBV6-5 and TRBJ1-1, with D possibly TRBD1 on 5 matching bases. Between the trimmed V and J ends, which lost 0 bases and 7 bases, there was a span of 12 bases. CDR1 is MNHEY, CDR2 SVGAGI, per germline. The CDR3 runs 14 residues. The DNA for the CDR3 is TGTGCCAGCAGTTACTCGATGTCCGGGGGTGAAGCTTTCTTT. Translation: CASSYSMSGGEAFF.

J is TRBJ2-7 and V is TRBV6-5, with 7 bases that match TRBD1. The CDR3 runs to 13 residues. With 5 bases clipped from V and 4 bases from J, the junction kept 5 bases outside the gene matches. From germline, CDR1 is MNHEY and CDR2 SVGAGI. This CDR3 reads CASSLQGSYEQYF. The CDR3 DNA reads TGTGCCAGCAGTCTACAGGGGTCATACGAGCAGTACTTC.

Points on this clone: This same CDR3 is encoded by further DNA sequences in the sample. The genes are TRBV29-1 and TRBJ2-7; 11 positions match TRBD2. Germline V lookup: CDR1 SQVTM, CDR2 ANQGSEA. J lost 5 bases, V lost 6 bases, and 9 bases had no gene match. The length of the CDR3 is 14 residues. The CDR3 loop reads CSVGISGGENEQYF. In nucleotides, the CDR3 is TGCAGCGTCGGTATTAGCGGGGGGGAAAACGAGCAGTACTTC.

This chain uses TRBV10-2 with TRBJ2-5; TRBD2 matches at 7 bases. Germline CDR1 reads WSHSY; CDR2 reads SAAADI. The ends lost 4 bases at V and 4 bases at J; junction bases unmatched: 9. The CDR3 consists of 15 residues. The CDR3 here is CASSVRGGKLETQYF. DNA for the CDR3: TGCGCCAGCAGTGTTCGCGGGGGTAAACTAGAGACCCAGTACTTC.

The gene calls are TRBV5-5 and TRBJ1-1; D ambiguous. Germline CDR1 is SGHKS and CDR2 is YYEKEE (reference sequence). This CDR3 region has 13 residues. Trimming left V 0 bases short and J 1 base short, with 4 bases between. The CDR3 DNA follows: TGTGCCAGCAGCTTGGAGCCGAACACTGAAGCTTTCTTT. It codes for CASSLEPNTEAFF.

CDR3: CASSYRQGAVQPQHF. CDR3 nucleotide sequence: TGTGCCAGCAGTTATAGGCAGGGGGCTGTTCAGCCCCAGCATTTT. The chain has TRBV6-5 and TRBJ1-5, with 8 bases lining up with TRBD1. The CDR3 is 15 amino acids. J gave up 6 bases and V 3 bases, and 7 bases lay outside the gene matches. Germline assignment: CDR1 MNHEY and CDR2 SVGAGI.

This clone occurred once. The rearrangement joins TRBV5-8 to TRBJ1-5; 11 bases are shared with TRBD1. The V gene's germline CDR1 is SGHTS and CDR2 YDEGEE. The length of the CDR3 is 19 residues. V trimming: 3 bases; J trimming: 0 bases; junction bases outside the gene matches: 11. In DNA form, the CDR3 reads TGTGCCAGCAGCTACACCGGGACAGGGGGTATAGTTAGCAATCAGCCCCAGCATTTT. The encoded protein is CASSYTGTGGIVSNQPQHF.

The chain is built from TRBV6-5 and TRBJ2-5, with 8 bases identical to TRBD2. Germline CDR1 reads MNHEY; CDR2 reads SVGAGI. V lost 6 bases and J lost 5; bases outside the gene matches: 5. The CDR3 has 13 amino acids. The CDR3 region is CASRRGGGETQYF. The CDR3 DNA is TGTGCCAGCAGACGGGGGGGCGGGGAGACCCAGTACTTC.